This T cell receptor beta chain comes out of a study of cytomegalovirus exposure and HLA in healthy donors. In the study overall: About 80 million unique TCR sequences came from HLA-typed donors in an early release.

Points from the study as a whole: Analysis was carried out at a later point, and it linked a missense DCLRE1C variant to TCR beta V- and J-gene trimming.

Remarks on this clone: What it recognizes is unknown.

The PCR had 60 Vbeta and 13 Jbeta primers. Clones were read by immunoSEQ multiplex PCR, and TCRdb kept only the in-frame ones, dropping some. The repertoire has more than 65,000 clones, about 74% of them found once; the top ten carry more than 2.5%. Donors had nominal health at sampling but likely had unrecorded immune exposures. Germline V gene data show CDR1 as MGHRA and CDR2 as YSYEKL. After removal of 2 bases from V and 4 bases from J, the junction contained 12 bases not matched to a gene. The CDR3 has 18 amino acids. The TCR sequence derives from a middle-aged man in good health and CMV-seronegative. Input material: PBMCs. This chain joins TRBV4-1 and TRBJ2-3, with 10 positions matching TRBD2. In DNA, the CDR3 is TGCGCCAGCAGCCAAAGAGCCAGCGGGGGGGCAGGCCCAGATACGCAGTATTTT. Translated, it gives CASSQRASGGAGPDTQYF.